Here is one T cell receptor beta chain with its context. Antigen: not known. This record comes from a study of shared clonotypes between healthy human individuals. Points from the study as a whole: Read depth was anticipated to influence clonotype sharing among donors. Only blood underwent sampling, and tissue repertoires likely differ.

TCRdb's table, derived via immunoSEQ multiplex PCR, lists solely in-frame clones and lacks some. The sample comprises 450,000 to 500,000 clones, around 73% of which are singletons, and about 12% rests with the top ten. The receptor's source is a woman in her thirties or forties in good health. Some clones in this sample may be carry-over from other donors' samples. Sequencing was carried out using PBMCs.

The DNA for the CDR3 is TGTGCCAGCTCACCACCCCCCCCGAACAATGAGCAGTTCTTC. Translation: CASSPPPPNNEQFF. The chain links TRBV18 to TRBJ2-1; D is unclear. Trimming cost V 0 bases and J 5 bases, with 8 bases left between them. This CDR3 spans 14 amino acids. CDR1 is KGHSH, CDR2 LQKENI, per germline. Full variable domain (rest looked up from reference TRBV18 and TRBJ2-1): NAGVMQNPRHLVRRRGQEARLRCSPMKGHSHVYWYRQLPEEGLKFMVYLQKENIIDESGMPKERFSAEFPKEGPSILRIQQVVRGDSAAYFCASSPPPPNNEQFFGPGTRLTVL.